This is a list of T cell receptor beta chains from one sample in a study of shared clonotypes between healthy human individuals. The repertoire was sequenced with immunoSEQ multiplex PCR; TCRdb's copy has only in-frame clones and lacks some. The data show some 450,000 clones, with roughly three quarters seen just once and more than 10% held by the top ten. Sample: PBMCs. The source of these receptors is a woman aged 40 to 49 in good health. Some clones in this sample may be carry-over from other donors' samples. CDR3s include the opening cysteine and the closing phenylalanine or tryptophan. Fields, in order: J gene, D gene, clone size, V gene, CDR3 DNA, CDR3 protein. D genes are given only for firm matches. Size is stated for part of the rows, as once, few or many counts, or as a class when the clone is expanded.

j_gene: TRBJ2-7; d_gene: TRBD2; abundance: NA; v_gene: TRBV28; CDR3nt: TGTGCCAGCCGGAGGACTAGCGGGGAAACCTACGAGCAGTACTTC; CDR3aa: CASRRTSGETYEQYF
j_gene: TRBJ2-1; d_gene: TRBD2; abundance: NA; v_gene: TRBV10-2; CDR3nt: TGCGCCAGCAGCCGGGAGGATAGGAATGAGCAGTTCTTC; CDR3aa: CASSREDRNEQFF
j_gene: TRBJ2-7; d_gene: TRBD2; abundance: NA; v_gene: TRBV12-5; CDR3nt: TGTGCTAGTGCCCTCGGGGACTACTACGAGCAGTACTTC; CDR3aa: CASALGDYYEQYF
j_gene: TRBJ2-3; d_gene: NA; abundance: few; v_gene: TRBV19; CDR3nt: TGTGCCAGTAGTATGTCCCATGGAAGGACAGATACGCAGTATTTT; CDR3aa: CASSMSHGRTDTQYF
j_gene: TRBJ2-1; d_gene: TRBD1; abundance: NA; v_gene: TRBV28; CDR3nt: TGTGCCAGCAGTTTACACGGGACAGGGGGCACAGTAAATGGTCGGTTCTTC; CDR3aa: CASSLHGTGGTVNGRFF
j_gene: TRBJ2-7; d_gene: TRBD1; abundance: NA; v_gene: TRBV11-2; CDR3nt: TGTGCCAGCAGCCCAGACAGGGTCTACGAGCAGTACTTC; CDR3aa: CASSPDRVYEQYF
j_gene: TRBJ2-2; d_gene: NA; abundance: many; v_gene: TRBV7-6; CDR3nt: TGTGCCAGCACCCCGGGACTCCGATCCGGGGAGCTGTTTTTT; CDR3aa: CASTPGLRSGELFF
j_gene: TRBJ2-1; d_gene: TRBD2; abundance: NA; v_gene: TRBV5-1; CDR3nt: TGCGCCAGCAGCTTGGAAGGGGGACTAGCGGGAGCTTGGGATGAGCAGTTCTTC; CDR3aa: CASSLEGGLAGAWDEQFF
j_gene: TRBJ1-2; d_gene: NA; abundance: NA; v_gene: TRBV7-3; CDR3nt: TGTGCCAGCAGCCAATCCCCATACTATGGCTACACCTTC; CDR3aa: CASSQSPYYGYTF
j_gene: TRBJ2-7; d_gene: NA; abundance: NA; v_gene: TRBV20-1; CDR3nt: TGCAGTGCCGGCAGGGCCTACGAGCAGTACTTC; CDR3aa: CSAGRAYEQYF
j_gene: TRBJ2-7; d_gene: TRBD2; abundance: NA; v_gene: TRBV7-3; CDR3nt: TGTGCCAGCAGCCCAAGGGGAGCGGCGGGAGAAATCTACGAGCAGTACTTC; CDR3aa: CASSPRGAAGEIYEQYF
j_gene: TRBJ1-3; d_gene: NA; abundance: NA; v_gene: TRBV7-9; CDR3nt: TGTGCCAGCAGCTTACCGACAGGCGTCTCTGGAAACACCATATATTTT; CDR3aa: CASSLPTGVSGNTIYF
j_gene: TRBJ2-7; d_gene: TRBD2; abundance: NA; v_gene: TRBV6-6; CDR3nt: TGTGCCAGCAGCCCTAGGACTAGCGGTGCCGAGCAGTACTTC; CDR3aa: CASSPRTSGAEQYF
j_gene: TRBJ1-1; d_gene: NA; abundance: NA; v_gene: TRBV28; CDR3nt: TGTGCCAGCAGTTTACCCGGCTCAGGTTCGAGTACTGAAGCTTTCTTT; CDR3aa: CASSLPGSGSSTEAFF
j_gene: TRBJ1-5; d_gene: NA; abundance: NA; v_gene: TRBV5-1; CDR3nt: TGCGCCAGCAGCTTGGAGACAGGAGGGAATCAGCCCCAGCATTTT; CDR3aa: CASSLETGGNQPQHF
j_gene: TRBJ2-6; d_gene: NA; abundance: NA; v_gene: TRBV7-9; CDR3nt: TGTGCCAGCAGCTTAACCCCCCAGGCAGGGGTTGGGGCCAACGTCCTGACTTTC; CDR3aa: CASSLTPQAGVGANVLTF
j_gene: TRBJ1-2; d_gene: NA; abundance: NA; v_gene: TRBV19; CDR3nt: TGTGCCAGTAGCGAATTTCAGAGGGGCTACACCTTC; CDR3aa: CASSEFQRGYTF
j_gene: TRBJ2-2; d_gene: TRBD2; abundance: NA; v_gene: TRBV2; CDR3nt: TGTGCCAGCAGTGATAGGTCTAGCGGGGGGAACACCGGGGAGCTGTTTTTT; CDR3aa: CASSDRSSGGNTGELFF
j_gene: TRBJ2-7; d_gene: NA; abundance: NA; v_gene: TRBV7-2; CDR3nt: TGTGCCAGCAGCTTAGTGAGGGTCTCCTACGAGCAGTACTTC; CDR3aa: CASSLVRVSYEQYF
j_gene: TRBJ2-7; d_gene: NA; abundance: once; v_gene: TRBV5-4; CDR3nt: TGTGCCAGCAGCCCGGGGACTTGGACCTACGAGCAGTACTTC; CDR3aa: CASSPGTWTYEQYF
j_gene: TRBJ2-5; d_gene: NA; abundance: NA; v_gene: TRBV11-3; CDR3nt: TGTGCCAGCAGTGCGGGTGGCGGAAAGACCCAGTACTTC; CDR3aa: CASSAGGGKTQYF
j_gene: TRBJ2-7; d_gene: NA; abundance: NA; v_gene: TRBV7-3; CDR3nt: TGTGCCAGCAGCTTATTGGGAGAGGGGAACGAGCAGTACTTC; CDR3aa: CASSLLGEGNEQYF
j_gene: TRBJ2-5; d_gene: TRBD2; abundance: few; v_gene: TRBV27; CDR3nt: TGTGCCAGCAGCTGGCGGGAGAGAGAGACCCAGTACTTC; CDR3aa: CASSWRERETQYF
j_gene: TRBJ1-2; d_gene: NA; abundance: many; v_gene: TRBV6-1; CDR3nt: TGTGCCAGCAGTGAAGATTTGGAACGATCGGTAGTCTATGGCTACACCTTC; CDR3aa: CASSEDLERSVVYGYTF
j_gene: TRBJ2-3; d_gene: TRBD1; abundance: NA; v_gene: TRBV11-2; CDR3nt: TGTGCCAGCAGCTCGGGACAGGGGGCGGGAACAGATACGCAGTATTTT; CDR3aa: CASSSGQGAGTDTQYF